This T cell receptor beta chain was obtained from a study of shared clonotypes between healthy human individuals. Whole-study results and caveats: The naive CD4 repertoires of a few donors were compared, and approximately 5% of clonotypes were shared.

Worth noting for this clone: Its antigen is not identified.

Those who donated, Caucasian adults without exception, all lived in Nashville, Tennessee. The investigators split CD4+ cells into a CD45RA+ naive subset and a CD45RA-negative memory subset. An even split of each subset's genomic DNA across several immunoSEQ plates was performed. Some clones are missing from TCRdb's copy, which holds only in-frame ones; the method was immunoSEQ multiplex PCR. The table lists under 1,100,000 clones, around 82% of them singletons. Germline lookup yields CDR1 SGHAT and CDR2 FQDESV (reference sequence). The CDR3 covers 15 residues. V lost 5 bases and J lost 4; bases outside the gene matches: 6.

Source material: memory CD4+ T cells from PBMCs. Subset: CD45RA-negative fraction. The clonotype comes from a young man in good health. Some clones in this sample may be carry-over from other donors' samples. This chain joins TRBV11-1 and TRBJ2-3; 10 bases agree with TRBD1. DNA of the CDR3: TGTGCCAGCAGCCCAGGGGACAGGGGAGCAGATACGCAGTATTTT. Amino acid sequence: CASSPGDRGADTQYF.